A selection of T cell receptor beta chains follows, all from one sample in a study of OX40 agonist ivuxolimab in advanced cancers. The data were produced by immunoSEQ multiplex PCR, yet TCRdb's version contains in-frame clones alone and is incomplete. Found here are more than 20,000 clones, around 85% of them singletons; the top ten hold approximately 37%. The specimen comprised CD4+ or CD8+ T cells sorted from blood, sampled in a trial of the OX40 agonist ivuxolimab. The receptors were gathered from an adult with an advanced solid tumor such as melanoma, head and neck, liver or kidney cancer. Both conserved end residues are part of each CDR3. A D gene is named only where the DNA matches it firmly. Clone size is stated in some rows and not others, as once, few, many or a class when expanded.

j_call | v_call | d_call | clone_size | cdr3_aa | cdr3_nt
TRBJ2-5 | TRBV6-4 | - | - | CASSDSRSRDAQETQYF | TGTGCCAGCAGTGACTCGAGGAGCCGGGACGCCCAAGAGACCCAGTACTTC
TRBJ2-1 | TRBV7-2 | TRBD2 | - | CASSRGGWNEQFF | TGTGCCAGCAGCCGCGGGGGGTGGAATGAGCAGTTCTTC
TRBJ2-1 | TRBV6-5 | - | few | CASSYRNYNEQFF | TGTGCCAGCAGTTATAGAAATTACAATGAGCAGTTCTTC
TRBJ2-2 | TRBV27 | TRBD2 | - | CASSLFPTSGGAAGELFF | TGTGCCAGCAGTTTATTCCCGACTAGCGGGGGGGCCGCCGGGGAGCTGTTTTTT
TRBJ2-5 | TRBV19 | TRBD2 | - | CASSKLAGGQETQYF | TGTGCCAGTAGTAAGCTAGCGGGGGGGCAAGAGACCCAGTACTTC
TRBJ1-2 | TRBV4-1 | - | - | CASSQDSTGVANYGYTF | TGCGCCAGCAGCCAAGATTCTACCGGGGTAGCTAACTATGGCTACACCTTC
TRBJ2-7 | TRBV29-1 | - | - | CSVEDTRESYEQYF | TGCAGCGTTGAAGATACCAGGGAATCTTACGAGCAGTACTTC
TRBJ2-1 | TRBV6-1 | TRBD2 | - | CASSATSGGIDEQFF | TGTGCCAGCAGCGCTACTAGCGGGGGGATCGATGAGCAGTTCTTC
TRBJ2-1 | TRBV6-5 | - | - | CASSYPVEGGNEQFF | TGTGCCAGCAGTTACCCCGTGGAGGGGGGCAATGAGCAGTTCTTC
TRBJ1-1 | TRBV29-1 | - | - | CSVGEGVNTEAFF | TGCAGCGTTGGGGAGGGGGTGAACACTGAAGCTTTCTTT
TRBJ2-7 | TRBV2 | TRBD2 | - | CASSPGTSVEQYF | TGTGCCAGCAGCCCCGGGACTAGCGTTGAGCAGTACTTC
TRBJ2-7 | TRBV7-6 | TRBD1 | - | CASSLGTGVVSYEQYF | TGTGCCAGCAGCTTAGGAACAGGGGTTGTTTCCTACGAGCAGTACTTC